This is a list of T cell receptor beta chains from one sample in a study of OX40 agonist ivuxolimab in advanced cancers. Profiling relied on immunoSEQ multiplex PCR, and the TCRdb table lists in-frame clones only, not all of them. The sample yields 65,000 to 95,000 clones, roughly 90% seen once. The sequences come from CD4+ or CD8+ T cells sorted from blood, collected in a trial of the OX40 agonist ivuxolimab. The receptors come from an adult with an advanced solid tumor such as melanoma, head and neck, liver or kidney cancer. The CDR3 runs from the conserved cysteine through the conserved F or W. A D gene is named only where the DNA matches it firmly. Expanded clones are given a class, and other clones once, few, many or no size at all.

clone size: .; D gene: TRBD2; J gene: TRBJ2-1; V gene: TRBV7-8; CDR3 DNA: TGTGCCAGCAGGACGTCCGCAGCGGGAGTGTGGAATGAGCAGTTCTTC; CDR3 protein: CASRTSAAGVWNEQFF
clone size: .; D gene: TRBD1; J gene: TRBJ2-1; V gene: TRBV6-1; CDR3 DNA: TGTGCCAGCAGTGAATTAGGACAGGGTTTCAACGAGCAGTTCTTC; CDR3 protein: CASSELGQGFNEQFF
clone size: .; D gene: TRBD1; J gene: TRBJ2-7; V gene: TRBV7-9; CDR3 DNA: TGTGCCAGCAGCTTTATTTCCGGGACAGGCGCCTACGAGCAGTACTTC; CDR3 protein: CASSFISGTGAYEQYF
clone size: .; D gene: .; J gene: TRBJ2-7; V gene: TRBV11-2; CDR3 DNA: TGTGCCAGCAGCTTACAGGAGAGCTACGAGCAGTACTTC; CDR3 protein: CASSLQESYEQYF
clone size: .; D gene: .; J gene: TRBJ1-1; V gene: TRBV28; CDR3 DNA: TGTGCCAGCAGGGACACGTGGAACACTGAAGCTTTCTTT; CDR3 protein: CASRDTWNTEAFF
clone size: .; D gene: .; J gene: TRBJ1-2; V gene: TRBV28; CDR3 DNA: TGTGCCAGCAGTTTTGGACAGCCCCCTAACTATGGCTACACCTTC; CDR3 protein: CASSFGQPPNYGYTF
clone size: .; D gene: .; J gene: TRBJ1-1; V gene: TRBV7-9; CDR3 DNA: TGTGCCAGCAGCCCACAGGGGAACACTGAAGCTTTCTTT; CDR3 protein: CASSPQGNTEAFF
clone size: .; D gene: TRBD1; J gene: TRBJ1-1; V gene: TRBV7-2; CDR3 DNA: TGTGCCAGCAGCCGAAGACAGGGGTTCATGAACACTGAAGCTTTCTTT; CDR3 protein: CASSRRQGFMNTEAFF
clone size: .; D gene: TRBD1; J gene: TRBJ2-7; V gene: TRBV5-1; CDR3 DNA: TGCGCCAGCAGCTTGGGGGACAGGGCGTACGAGCAGTACTTC; CDR3 protein: CASSLGDRAYEQYF
clone size: .; D gene: .; J gene: TRBJ1-2; V gene: TRBV29-1; CDR3 DNA: TGCAGCGTTGAAGATCCGCAGGGTCACGGCTACACCTTC; CDR3 protein: CSVEDPQGHGYTF
clone size: .; D gene: .; J gene: TRBJ2-6; V gene: TRBV7-6; CDR3 DNA: TGTGCCAGATCCAGGACCCGGGCCCTCTCTGGGGCCAACGTCCTGACTTTC; CDR3 protein: CARSRTRALSGANVLTF
clone size: .; D gene: .; J gene: TRBJ1-2; V gene: TRBV6-5; CDR3 DNA: TGTGCCAGCAGTCGGACGGTTACTAACTATGGCTACACCTTC; CDR3 protein: CASSRTVTNYGYTF
clone size: .; D gene: .; J gene: TRBJ2-1; V gene: TRBV29-1; CDR3 DNA: TGCAGCGTTGATCGGCTGAGCTCCTACAATGAGCAGTTCTTC; CDR3 protein: CSVDRLSSYNEQFF
clone size: once; D gene: TRBD2; J gene: TRBJ2-5; V gene: TRBV19; CDR3 DNA: TGTGCCAGTACCCTAGCGGGAGGGCCGGGGGAGACCCAGTACTTC; CDR3 protein: CASTLAGGPGETQYF
clone size: .; D gene: .; J gene: TRBJ2-1; V gene: TRBV9; CDR3 DNA: TGTGCCAGCAGCGCACTAGCCTTCTCCCACTACAATGAGCAGTTCTTC; CDR3 protein: CASSALAFSHYNEQFF
clone size: .; D gene: TRBD1; J gene: TRBJ2-5; V gene: TRBV27; CDR3 DNA: TGTGCCAGCAGTCAGGACAGGGAGGAGACCCAGTACTTC; CDR3 protein: CASSQDREETQYF
clone size: .; D gene: .; J gene: TRBJ1-1; V gene: TRBV30; CDR3 DNA: TGTGCCTGGGGGGACCCCGGGACAATCACTGAAGCTTTCTTT; CDR3 protein: CAWGDPGTITEAFF
clone size: .; D gene: .; J gene: TRBJ1-2; V gene: TRBV4-2; CDR3 DNA: TGTGCCAGCAGCCACGGGGGGGGAGGAAGAAACTATGGCTACACCTTC; CDR3 protein: CASSHGGGGRNYGYTF
clone size: .; D gene: TRBD2; J gene: TRBJ2-1; V gene: TRBV6-5; CDR3 DNA: TGTGCCAGCGGGTTTGTGTCTAGCGGGAAAGATGAGCAGTTCTTC; CDR3 protein: CASGFVSSGKDEQFF
clone size: .; D gene: TRBD1; J gene: TRBJ2-7; V gene: TRBV7-8; CDR3 DNA: TGTGCCAGCAGCTCGACCGGGACAGGACCCTACGAGCAGTACTTC; CDR3 protein: CASSSTGTGPYEQYF
clone size: .; D gene: .; J gene: TRBJ2-1; V gene: TRBV5-1; CDR3 DNA: TGCGCCAGCACCCCGGATAGTACCTACAATGAGCAGTTCTTC; CDR3 protein: CASTPDSTYNEQFF
clone size: .; D gene: .; J gene: TRBJ2-1; V gene: TRBV5-5; CDR3 DNA: TGTGCCAGCAGCTTGTCTGGGGGAGGACGGAATGAGCAGTTCTTC; CDR3 protein: CASSLSGGGRNEQFF
clone size: .; D gene: TRBD2; J gene: TRBJ2-1; V gene: TRBV6-6; CDR3 DNA: TGTGCCAGCAGTAAGACTAGCGGGAGGCACAATGAGCAGTTCTTC; CDR3 protein: CASSKTSGRHNEQFF
clone size: .; D gene: .; J gene: TRBJ2-7; V gene: TRBV4-3; CDR3 DNA: TGCGCCAGCAGCCAAGAAAGGGGTTTCAATTACGAGCAGTACTTC; CDR3 protein: CASSQERGFNYEQYF
clone size: .; D gene: .; J gene: TRBJ2-3; V gene: TRBV29-1; CDR3 DNA: TGCAGCGTTGAAGCCGACAGCACAGATACGCAGTATTTT; CDR3 protein: CSVEADSTDTQYF
clone size: .; D gene: TRBD2; J gene: TRBJ2-1; V gene: TRBV9; CDR3 DNA: TGTGCCAGCAGCGTACGACTAGCGGACTACAATGAGCAGTTCTTC; CDR3 protein: CASSVRLADYNEQFF
clone size: .; D gene: TRBD2; J gene: TRBJ2-3; V gene: TRBV11-2; CDR3 DNA: TGTGCCAGCAGCCCACGAGGGGCGGGAGGGGATACGCAGTATTTT; CDR3 protein: CASSPRGAGGDTQYF